The rows below give T cell receptor beta chains drawn from one sample of a study of Ad26.COV2.S vaccination and SARS-CoV-2 variants. Profiled with immunoSEQ multiplex PCR; TCRdb holds only in-frame clones, not every one. The table records around 350,000 clones, 85% of them present only once. The sequencing used peripheral blood, collected in a trial of Ad26.COV2.S vaccine versus placebo. The receptor set was obtained from a person between 18 and 65 years old who received the Ad26.COV2.S COVID-19 vaccine or a placebo. Each CDR3 is given with its conserved first and last residue. D genes are given only for firm matches. Not all rows give a size; the values are once, few, many and, for expanded clones, a class.

V: TRBV11-2; J: TRBJ2-1; D: -; size: -; CDR3: CASSLNRANEQFF; DNA: TGTGCCAGCAGCTTAAACAGGGCCAATGAGCAGTTCTTC
V: TRBV6-5; J: TRBJ1-2; D: TRBD1; size: -; CDR3: CASSRQGARRGYTF; DNA: TGTGCCAGCAGCCGACAGGGGGCGAGGCGTGGCTACACCTTC
V: TRBV6-5; J: TRBJ2-7; D: -; size: -; CDR3: CASTYPEQYF; DNA: TGTGCCAGCACGTACCCGGAGCAGTACTTC
V: TRBV9; J: TRBJ2-1; D: -; size: -; CDR3: CASSVAGLSIGNEQFF; DNA: TGTGCCAGCAGCGTAGCTGGGTTGAGTATCGGTAATGAGCAGTTCTTC
V: TRBV29-1; J: TRBJ2-1; D: -; size: once; CDR3: CSVDREGAAYNEQFF; DNA: TGCAGCGTTGATAGGGAAGGGGCCGCCTACAATGAGCAGTTCTTC
V: TRBV28; J: TRBJ1-6; D: -; size: -; CDR3: CASSLGPLGSPLHF; DNA: TGTGCCAGCAGTTTGGGACCCTTGGGTTCACCCCTCCACTTT
V: TRBV4-3; J: TRBJ1-2; D: -; size: -; CDR3: CASSQDLGYGYTF; DNA: TGCGCCAGCAGCCAAGATCTAGGGTATGGCTACACCTTC
V: TRBV5-7; J: TRBJ2-1; D: -; size: -; CDR3: CASSFGGRGIYNEQFF; DNA: TGTGCCAGCAGCTTTGGGGGGCGGGGAATATACAATGAGCAGTTCTTC
V: TRBV6-2/TRBV6-3; J: TRBJ2-6; D: TRBD1; size: -; CDR3: CASSYSRGTGTGANVLTF; DNA: TGTGCCAGCAGTTACTCGAGAGGGACAGGGACTGGGGCCAACGTCCTGACTTTC
V: TRBV2; J: TRBJ1-5; D: -; size: -; CDR3: CASKPSFGNQPQHF; DNA: TGTGCCAGCAAACCGTCCTTCGGCAATCAGCCCCAGCATTTT
V: TRBV7-9; J: TRBJ2-7; D: TRBD2; size: once; CDR3: CASSSSYGVAGNEQYF; DNA: TGTGCCAGCAGCTCATCTTACGGGGTAGCGGGAAACGAGCAGTACTTC
V: TRBV14; J: TRBJ2-1; D: TRBD2; size: -; CDR3: CASSPLAGGLRSDQFF; DNA: TGTGCCAGCAGTCCACTAGCGGGGGGCCTCAGGAGTGATCAGTTCTTC
V: TRBV30; J: TRBJ2-7; D: TRBD2; size: -; CDR3: CAWSPGQRGAYEQYF; DNA: TGTGCCTGGAGCCCCGGCCAGCGGGGTGCCTACGAGCAGTACTTC
V: TRBV6-5; J: TRBJ1-5; D: -; size: -; CDR3: CASSYSRGGDQPQHF; DNA: TGTGCCAGCAGTTACTCCCGAGGGGGGGATCAGCCCCAGCATTTT
V: TRBV10-3; J: TRBJ1-3; D: TRBD1; size: -; CDR3: CAIRPDRASGNTIYF; DNA: TGTGCCATCAGGCCCGACAGGGCCTCTGGAAACACCATATATTTT
V: TRBV10-2; J: TRBJ2-1; D: TRBD2; size: -; CDR3: CASNVPGLAGGYNEQFF; DNA: TGCGCCAGCAACGTCCCGGGACTAGCGGGGGGGTACAATGAGCAGTTCTTC
V: TRBV27; J: TRBJ2-2; D: TRBD1; size: -; CDR3: CASSLFPNPGGATGELFF; DNA: TGTGCCAGCAGTTTATTCCCAAATCCAGGGGGCGCGACCGGGGAGCTGTTTTTT
V: TRBV4-1; J: TRBJ1-4; D: -; size: -; CDR3: CASSQDAAGVWEKLFF; DNA: TGCGCCAGCAGCCAAGATGCGGCAGGGGTCTGGGAAAAACTGTTTTTT
V: TRBV9; J: TRBJ1-6; D: TRBD1; size: -; CDR3: CASSVAGGAPLHF; DNA: TGTGCCAGCAGCGTAGCAGGGGGGGCACCCCTCCACTTT
V: TRBV6-1; J: TRBJ1-5; D: -; size: -; CDR3: CASSELFGGRGGNQPQHF; DNA: TGTGCCAGCAGTGAATTATTCGGCGGCAGGGGCGGGAATCAGCCCCAGCATTTT
V: TRBV13; J: TRBJ2-7; D: TRBD2; size: -; CDR3: CASQAGGTGFYEQYF; DNA: TGTGCCAGCCAAGCGGGGGGGACAGGCTTCTACGAGCAGTACTTC
V: TRBV3-1/TRBV3-2; J: TRBJ1-5; D: -; size: -; CDR3: CASSLQEGQPQHF; DNA: TGTGCCAGCAGCCTTCAAGAGGGTCAGCCCCAGCATTTT
V: TRBV4-3; J: TRBJ2-3; D: -; size: -; CDR3: CASSQGGWVATDTQYF; DNA: TGCGCCAGCAGCCAAGGAGGCTGGGTAGCCACAGATACGCAGTATTTT
V: TRBV7-2; J: TRBJ1-5; D: TRBD1; size: -; CDR3: CASSKGQGGNQPQHF; DNA: TGTGCCAGCAGCAAAGGACAGGGAGGCAATCAGCCCCAGCATTTT
V: TRBV6-5; J: TRBJ2-7; D: TRBD2; size: -; CDR3: CASSYGSGSYEQYF; DNA: TGTGCCAGCAGTTACGGGAGCGGGAGTTACGAGCAGTACTTC
V: TRBV5-1; J: TRBJ2-7; D: TRBD2; size: -; CDR3: CASSQTSGNYEQYF; DNA: TGCGCCAGCAGCCAGACTAGCGGAAACTACGAGCAGTACTTC
V: TRBV11-3; J: TRBJ2-7; D: TRBD2; size: -; CDR3: CASSSSGTSYEQYF; DNA: TGTGCCAGCAGCTCCTCCGGGACTAGCTACGAGCAGTACTTC
V: TRBV4-1; J: TRBJ2-7; D: TRBD2; size: -; CDR3: CASSQSSSGGFPYEQYF; DNA: TGCGCCAGCAGCCAATCTTCCAGCGGGGGGTTCCCTTACGAGCAGTACTTC
V: TRBV6-2/TRBV6-3; J: TRBJ2-3; D: -; size: few; CDR3: CASSYRVGTQYF; DNA: TGTGCCAGCAGTTACCGGGTCGGTACGCAGTATTTT
V: TRBV30; J: TRBJ2-1; D: TRBD2; size: once; CDR3: CAWREPLYGGGSYNEQFF; DNA: TGTGCCTGGAGGGAACCCCTTTACGGGGGGGGCTCCTACAATGAGCAGTTCTTC
V: TRBV5-1; J: TRBJ1-2; D: -; size: few; CDR3: CASSLVSGVYYGYTF; DNA: TGCGCCAGCAGCTTGGTATCCGGCGTTTACTATGGCTACACCTTC
V: TRBV11-2; J: TRBJ1-4; D: -; size: -; CDR3: CASSFAPGYEKLFF; DNA: TGTGCCAGCAGCTTTGCTCCGGGTTATGAAAAACTGTTTTTT
V: TRBV7-2; J: TRBJ2-3; D: -; size: -; CDR3: CASSPRWRSSTDTQYF; DNA: TGTGCCAGCAGCCCCAGGTGGAGGTCTAGCACAGATACGCAGTATTTT
V: TRBV7-9; J: TRBJ2-6; D: -; size: -; CDR3: CASSLDPAASGANVLTF; DNA: TGTGCCAGCAGCTTAGACCCAGCGGCCTCTGGGGCCAACGTCCTGACTTTC
V: TRBV6-2/TRBV6-3; J: TRBJ1-1; D: TRBD1; size: -; CDR3: CASSTPTGRNTEAFF; DNA: TGTGCCAGCAGTACGCCGACAGGGAGGAACACTGAAGCTTTCTTT
V: TRBV28; J: TRBJ2-7; D: -; size: -; CDR3: CASSFKHEQYF; DNA: TGTGCCAGCAGTTTCAAGCACGAGCAGTACTTC
V: TRBV6-2/TRBV6-3; J: TRBJ1-2; D: TRBD1; size: -; CDR3: CASSYSKGTGDYGYTF; DNA: TGTGCCAGCAGTTACTCGAAGGGGACAGGGGACTATGGCTACACCTTC
V: TRBV10-2; J: TRBJ2-1; D: TRBD2; size: -; CDR3: CASSEPTSGSYEQFF; DNA: TGCGCCAGCAGTGAGCCGACTAGCGGGAGCTATGAGCAGTTCTTC
V: TRBV27; J: TRBJ1-3; D: -; size: once; CDR3: CASSFNRASSGNTIYF; DNA: TGTGCCAGCAGTTTCAATAGGGCATCTTCTGGAAACACCATATATTTT
V: TRBV19; J: TRBJ1-1; D: -; size: -; CDR3: CASIRNGGGTEAFF; DNA: TGTGCCAGTATCCGAAATGGGGGTGGGACTGAAGCTTTCTTT
V: TRBV6-5; J: TRBJ2-1; D: TRBD2; size: -; CDR3: CASTRGGSYNEQFF; DNA: TGTGCCAGCACCCGGGGGGGCTCCTACAATGAGCAGTTCTTC
V: TRBV20-1; J: TRBJ1-1; D: -; size: -; CDR3: CSANVRVEAFF; DNA: TGCAGTGCTAACGTAAGGGTGGAAGCTTTCTTT
V: TRBV19; J: TRBJ1-2; D: -; size: -; CDR3: CASSTEGHDNYGYTF; DNA: TGTGCCAGTAGTACCGAAGGACACGATAACTATGGCTACACCTTC
V: TRBV2; J: TRBJ1-1; D: -; size: -; CDR3: CASSDESNTEAFF; DNA: TGTGCCAGCAGTGATGAGTCGAACACTGAAGCTTTCTTT
V: TRBV5-4; J: TRBJ2-1; D: TRBD2; size: -; CDR3: CASSLVLAGDGEQFF; DNA: TGTGCCAGCAGCTTGGTACTAGCGGGAGATGGGGAGCAGTTCTTC
V: TRBV5-1; J: TRBJ2-7; D: TRBD2; size: -; CDR3: CASSLAQLAGPYEQYF; DNA: TGCGCCAGCAGCTTGGCCCAACTAGCGGGGCCCTACGAGCAGTACTTC
V: TRBV9; J: TRBJ2-2; D: TRBD2; size: many; CDR3: CASSWTRRDGELFF; DNA: TGTGCCAGCAGCTGGACTAGACGGGACGGGGAGCTGTTTTTT
V: TRBV12-5; J: TRBJ2-2; D: -; size: -; CDR3: CASGPADRHPNTGELFF; DNA: TGTGCTAGTGGTCCAGCCGACAGGCATCCGAACACCGGGGAGCTGTTTTTT
V: TRBV18; J: TRBJ2-5; D: TRBD1; size: -; CDR3: CASSPAGGETQYF; DNA: TGTGCCAGCTCACCAGCAGGGGGAGAGACCCAGTACTTC
V: TRBV4-3; J: TRBJ2-5; D: -; size: few; CDR3: CASSPYTSSDTGEETQYF; DNA: TGCGCCAGCAGCCCTTACACGAGTTCCGATACGGGGGAAGAGACCCAGTACTTC
V: TRBV2; J: TRBJ2-5; D: -; size: -; CDR3: CASDKRGLARETQYF; DNA: TGTGCCAGCGACAAAAGGGGGCTAGCGAGGGAGACCCAGTACTTC
V: TRBV5-1; J: TRBJ2-1; D: TRBD2; size: -; CDR3: CASSLGGGSNEQFF; DNA: TGCGCCAGCAGCTTGGGCGGGGGGTCTAATGAGCAGTTCTTC
V: TRBV28; J: TRBJ2-7; D: TRBD2; size: -; CDR3: CASSSRELAKNEQYF; DNA: TGTGCCAGCAGTTCTAGAGAACTAGCGAAAAACGAGCAGTACTTC
V: TRBV6-5; J: TRBJ2-7; D: -; size: -; CDR3: CASSYVVEGYEQYF; DNA: TGTGCCAGCAGTTACGTTGTCGAGGGCTACGAGCAGTACTTC
V: TRBV30; J: TRBJ1-5; D: -; size: few; CDR3: CAWSPHYSNQPQHF; DNA: TGTGCCTGGAGTCCGCACTATAGCAATCAGCCCCAGCATTTT
V: TRBV5-6; J: TRBJ2-7; D: -; size: few; CDR3: CASSLDKTGAEQYF; DNA: TGTGCCAGCAGCTTGGACAAGACAGGAGCCGAGCAGTACTTC
V: TRBV20-1; J: TRBJ1-6; D: TRBD1; size: -; CDR3: CSASPGQGRSPLHF; DNA: TGCAGTGCTAGTCCGGGACAGGGGCGGTCACCCCTCCACTTT
V: TRBV6-5; J: TRBJ2-1; D: -; size: once; CDR3: CASRGDDREQFF; DNA: TGTGCCAGCAGGGGAGACGATCGAGAGCAGTTCTTC